This is a list of T cell receptor beta chains from one sample in a study of blood T cell repertoires in COVID-19. Clones were read by immunoSEQ multiplex PCR, and TCRdb kept only the in-frame ones, dropping some. The table lists roughly 28,000 clones, approximately 91% of them singletons, with 4.9% in the top ten. The sequenced sample was peripheral blood. The receptors shown here come from a man aged 70 or older with active COVID-19. Both conserved end residues are part of each CDR3. Fields, in order: D gene, clone size, V gene, J gene, CDR3 DNA, CDR3 protein. D genes are given only for firm matches. Where a row states a size, it is once, few, many or the class of an expanded clone; other rows omit it.

TRBD2	-	TRBV7-3	TRBJ2-3	TGTGCCAGCAGCTCAGACGCCATTAGCGGGAGAACAGATACGCAGTATTTT	CASSSDAISGRTDTQYF
-	few	TRBV4-1	TRBJ1-4	TGCGCCAGCAGCCAAGTTACAGCAACTAATGAAAAACTGTTTTTT	CASSQVTATNEKLFF
-	-	TRBV4-1	TRBJ2-2	TGCGCCAGCAGCCAAGATTCTAGGACCGGGGAGCTGTTTTTT	CASSQDSRTGELFF
-	-	TRBV6-1	TRBJ2-3	TGTGCCAGCAGTGAACAGGAAATGGGTTGGTCTTTT	CASSEQEMGWSF
TRBD1	once	TRBV6-6	TRBJ1-1	TGTGCCAGCAGGACAGGGGGCGAGAACACTGAAGCTTTCTTT	CASRTGGENTEAFF
-	-	TRBV7-2	TRBJ2-1	TGTGCCAGCAGCCCCCAGGTGACCGTAACCAATGAGCAGTTCTTC	CASSPQVTVTNEQFF
-	-	TRBV25-1	TRBJ2-7	TGTGCCAGCAGTGAAGAACAGGGATACTACGAGCAGTACTTC	CASSEEQGYYEQYF
TRBD2	-	TRBV7-2	TRBJ2-3	TGTGCCAGCAGCCTGACCGGGACTAGGGGCACAGATACGCAGTATTTT	CASSLTGTRGTDTQYF
TRBD1	-	TRBV2	TRBJ1-1	TGTGCCAGCCGATACGGGACAGGGAGGTCCACTGAAGCTTTCTTT	CASRYGTGRSTEAFF
-	-	TRBV6-1	TRBJ1-2	TGTGCCAGCAGTGAAGGTCTATCAGGGGCGTATGGCTACACCTTC	CASSEGLSGAYGYTF
TRBD2	-	TRBV28	TRBJ2-3	TGTGCCAGCAGTTCAGACTGGGGGGGGGTCACAGATACGCAGTATTTT	CASSSDWGGVTDTQYF
TRBD2	-	TRBV6-2/TRBV6-3	TRBJ2-4	TGTGCCAGCAGCCCGACTAGCTTTGCCAAAAACATTCAGTACTTC	CASSPTSFAKNIQYF
TRBD1	-	TRBV29-1	TRBJ1-4	TGCAGCGTTAGGACAGGGGGGACTAATGAAAAACTGTTTTTT	CSVRTGGTNEKLFF
-	-	TRBV7-6	TRBJ2-1	TGTGCCAGCAGCTTATTAGAGGAGAGTAACAATGAGCAGTTCTTC	CASSLLEESNNEQFF
TRBD2	-	TRBV5-6	TRBJ2-1	TGTGCCAGCAGCTTGCCCCCTAGCGGGGGGGCCCCCCTCTACAATGAGCAGTTCTTC	CASSLPPSGGAPLYNEQFF
-	-	TRBV28	TRBJ2-2	TGTGCCAGCAGCCTTCGGTCCTACACTAGGGACACCGGGGAGCTGTTTTTT	CASSLRSYTRDTGELFF
-	-	TRBV7-2	TRBJ1-5	TGTGCCAGCAGCGCGGGGGGGGGCAATCAGCCCCAGCATTTT	CASSAGGGNQPQHF
TRBD2	-	TRBV11-2	TRBJ2-3	TGTGCCAGCAGCTTAGAAGCGGGGGGGCTCTCGGTAGATACGCAGTATTTT	CASSLEAGGLSVDTQYF
TRBD1	-	TRBV5-1	TRBJ2-7	TGCGCCAGCAGCTGGACAGGGCGTGAGCAGTACTTC	CASSWTGREQYF
TRBD1	-	TRBV19	TRBJ1-2	TGTGCCAGTAGTATACACCAGGACAGGGGGCGCGGCTACACCTTC	CASSIHQDRGRGYTF
-	-	TRBV30	TRBJ2-7	TGTGCCTGGACCAGGACATCGAACCCCTACGAGCAGTACTTC	CAWTRTSNPYEQYF
TRBD1	-	TRBV6-5	TRBJ1-6	TGTGCCAGCAGATCCCTCGGACAGGGGGATTCACCCCTCCACTTT	CASRSLGQGDSPLHF
-	-	TRBV6-2/TRBV6-3	TRBJ1-2	TGTGCCAGCAGTGAGAACTATGGCTACACCTTC	CASSENYGYTF
TRBD1	-	TRBV6-5	TRBJ1-1	TGTGCCAGCAGTACCCGACAGGGTAACACTGAAGCTTTCTTT	CASSTRQGNTEAFF
-	-	TRBV2	TRBJ2-3	TGTGCCAGCACCTCAGGCCCAGGGCTAGATACGCAGTATTTT	CASTSGPGLDTQYF
-	-	TRBV28	TRBJ1-3	TGTGCCAGCAACTCTTTCGGGGGTGGTGGAAACACCATATATTTT	CASNSFGGGGNTIYF
TRBD1	-	TRBV6-5	TRBJ1-4	TGTGCCAGCAGTTCCGGACCGGGACAGGGTAATGAAAAACTGTTTTTT	CASSSGPGQGNEKLFF
-	-	TRBV5-1	TRBJ2-5	TGCGCCAGCAGCACATCGGACTATGAGACCCAGTACTTC	CASSTSDYETQYF
TRBD1	-	TRBV3-1/TRBV3-2	TRBJ1-6	TGTGCCAGCAGCCCACAACAGGGGAAGCGGTGGTCGTATAATTCACCCCTCCACTTT	CASSPQQGKRWSYNSPLHF
-	-	TRBV6-4	TRBJ1-2	TGTGCCAGCAGTGAGACTGGCTATGGCTACACCTTC	CASSETGYGYTF
TRBD1	-	TRBV29-1	TRBJ2-2	TGCAGCGTAGCCTCCGGGACAGCGAACACCGGGGAGCTGTTTTTT	CSVASGTANTGELFF
-	-	TRBV10-3	TRBJ2-7	TGTGCCATCAGTGTAGGGAGCGAGCAGTACTTC	CAISVGSEQYF
-	-	TRBV5-1	TRBJ1-2	TGCGCCAGCAGCCCTAACGACAGGCACTATGGCTACACCTTC	CASSPNDRHYGYTF
-	-	TRBV4-3	TRBJ1-1	TGCGCCAGCAGCCACGCGGTGGGGGAGGGGTGGAACACTGAAGCTTTCTTT	CASSHAVGEGWNTEAFF
TRBD1	-	TRBV19	TRBJ2-1	TGTGCCAGTAGTTACGGGACAGGGGGCTACAATGAGCAGTTCTTC	CASSYGTGGYNEQFF
-	-	TRBV7-9	TRBJ1-4	TGTGCCAGCAGCAAACCGGGGAGGGCTGAAAAACTGTTTTTT	CASSKPGRAEKLFF
TRBD1	-	TRBV11-3	TRBJ2-3	TGTGCCAGCAGCCCGGGCCAGGGGGTCGCAGATACGCAGTATTTT	CASSPGQGVADTQYF
TRBD1	once	TRBV10-3	TRBJ2-3	TGTGCCATCTGGACAGGGAGTCCAGATACGCAGTATTTT	CAIWTGSPDTQYF
TRBD1	-	TRBV27	TRBJ1-5	TGTGCCAGCAGGCTAGTGACAGGGGGCGGCAATCAGCCCCAGCATTTT	CASRLVTGGGNQPQHF
TRBD1	-	TRBV7-2	TRBJ1-6	TGTGCCAGCAGCTTAGTAAGGGGGCCAAATTCACCCCTCCACTTT	CASSLVRGPNSPLHF
TRBD2	-	TRBV7-2	TRBJ2-5	TGTGCCAGCAGCTCCCTCCCGCGGGGGGGCCGGGGGGAGACCCAGTACTTC	CASSSLPRGGRGETQYF
TRBD1	-	TRBV7-9	TRBJ2-5	TGTGCCAGCAGCTTGACAGGGGGTCAAGAGACCCAGTACTTC	CASSLTGGQETQYF